These 6 T cell receptor beta chains share one sample of origin, sequenced in a study of post-analysis software for immune sequencing data. Study-level points and caveats: The study found TRBV5-6, TRBV5-1 and TRBV20-1 among a few TRBV segments more frequent in patients than controls.

Their specific antigens are unknown. Prepared TCR beta cDNA libraries contained unique molecular identifiers. Each CDR3 protein is one row after TCRdb ran MiXCR on the PCR reads. Of roughly 800,000 distinct CDR3 sequences listed, around 53% are singletons. The sequenced sample consisted of blood. These receptors came from a girl aged 5-17 years with multiple sclerosis.

The chain employs TRBV9 and TRBJ1-5, with D uncertain. In germline, CDR1 is SGDLS, CDR2 YYNGEE. CDR3 length: 13 amino acids. V was pared by 4 bases and J by 9 bases, with 14 bases between. The CDR3 loop reads CASSSGSGPPQHF. CDR3 DNA sequence: TGTGCCAGCAGCAGCGGTTCGGGCCCGCCCCAGCATTTT.

This clonotype has more than one count but fewer than ten. The chain links TRBV7-3 to TRBJ2-5, with 11 bases identical to TRBD1. The J call may be mistaken, given a closer DNA end match to TRBJ2-7. The CDR3 totals 15 residues. Germline V gene sequence: CDR1 SGHTA, CDR2 FQGTGA. The CDR3: CASSLGGQGVYEQYF. CDR3 nucleotide sequence: TGTGCCAGCAGCCTAGGGGGACAGGGGGTCTACGAGCAGTACTTC.

This chain joins TRBV6-5 and TRBJ2-1; D is undetermined. The V end lost 10 bases, the J end lost 9 bases, and 16 bases lay between the germline ends. The CDR3 is made up of 12 amino acids. CDR1 and CDR2 from the germline V gene are MNHEY and SVGAGI. Here the CDR3 DNA reads TGTGCCATCAGCCAGGCCATGGGTGAGCAGTTCTTC. Its translation is CAISQAMGEQFF.

This clonotype showed up just a few times. V and J are TRBV12-3 or TRBV12-4 and TRBJ2-7, with a possible D match to TRBD2 (5 bases). The CDR3 is made up of 16 amino acids. The V end lost 1 base, the J end lost 0 bases, and 13 bases lay between the germline ends. The CDR3 DNA is TGTGCCAGCAGTTTAGAGTCCCTCGGGAACTCCTACGAGCAGTACTTC. The encoded protein is CASSLESLGNSYEQYF.

This clonotype was seen a few times. V gene TRBV29-1 combines with J gene TRBJ1-2, with 12 positions matching TRBD1. Germline-derived CDR1 and CDR2 are SQVTM and ANQGSEA. V shed 3 bases and J 6 bases; nucleotides not matched to a gene: 5. The CDR3 is 14 amino acids. The CDR3 DNA reads TGCAGCGTTGACGGGGACAGGGGGCAGCATGGCTACACCTTC. Translating it yields CSVDGDRGQHGYTF.

The CDR3 sequence: CSARDQRGQPSYEQYF. CDR3 DNA sequence: TGCAGTGCTAGAGATCAGCGGGGGCAACCCTCCTACGAGCAGTACTTC. V usage is TRBV20-1 and J usage is TRBJ2-7, with TRBD2 matching 8 bases. V trimming: 0 bases; J trimming: 0 bases; junction bases outside the gene matches: 7. Germline V lookup: CDR1 DFQATT, CDR2 SNEGSKA (reference sequence). CDR3 size: 16 residues.